The 31 T cell receptor beta chains reported below all come from one sample, sequenced in a study of shared clonotypes between healthy human individuals. Generated by immunoSEQ multiplex PCR, the TCRdb table keeps only in-frame clones and is missing some. Here the sample spans 2 million to 3 million clones, more than 85% being singletons. Sequenced material: naive CD4+ T cells from PBMCs. Described subset: CD45RA+ positively selected. Receptors were obtained from a man aged 18 to 29 in good health. Some clones in this sample may be carry-over from other donors' samples.

The V call is TRBV28, the J call TRBJ1-2, with unresolved D. Trimming pared 4 bases from V and 4 bases from J, leaving 16 bases between. The germline CDR1 and CDR2 sequences are MDHEN and SYDVKM. The CDR3 loop spans 15 amino acids. The CDR3 region has the DNA TGTGCCAGCAGTTCCCCTGGCGCGCGTAGCTATGGCTACACCTTC. This translates into CASSSPGARSYGYTF.

The gene calls are TRBV29-1 and TRBJ1-2, with TRBD1 identical over 7 bases. Germline V gene lookup returns CDR1 SQVTM and CDR2 ANQGSEA. The CDR3 runs to 14 residues. V dropped 2 bases and J dropped 5; count of bases not matched to a gene: 8. The CDR3 nucleotides are TGCAGCGTTGAAAGTGGCCAGGGGGATTATGGCTACACCTTC. Translation: CSVESGQGDYGYTF.

This chain joins TRBV28 and TRBJ1-4; no firm D call. CDR1 MDHEN and CDR2 SYDVKM come from the germline V gene. Trimming took 3 bases from V and 10 from J, leaving 9 bases between them. The CDR3 consists of 12 residues. DNA of the CDR3: TGTGCCAGCAGTTTGTCGGGCGGAAAACTGTTTTTT. It is translated as CASSLSGGKLFF.

V is TRBV6-6 and J is TRBJ1-5, with 7 bases aligning to TRBD1. This CDR3 contains 14 residues. V lost 6 bases to trimming and J lost 2 bases; unmatched junction nucleotides: 4. Per the germline V gene, CDR1 is MNHNY and CDR2 is SVGAGI (reference sequence). CDR3: CASSQGDGNQPQHF. In nucleotides, the CDR3 is TGTGCCAGCAGCCAGGGGGATGGCAATCAGCCCCAGCATTTT.

The genes are TRBV5-8 and TRBJ1-5; D call uncertain. This CDR3 spans 15 amino acids. The germline CDR1 and CDR2 sequences are SGHTS and YDEGEE. With 4 bases removed from V and 0 bases from J, the gap between germline ends came to 11 bases. CDR3 region: CASSRGLYSNQPQHF. For the CDR3, the DNA is TGTGCCAGCAGCCGAGGCCTCTATAGCAATCAGCCCCAGCATTTT.

This rearrangement joins TRBV7-3 to TRBJ2-7; TRBD2 aligns across 11 bases. Losses at the gene ends were 1 base for V and 2 bases for J; bases not matched to a gene: 1. The CDR3 covers 15 residues. CDR1 SGHTA and CDR2 FQGTGA come from the germline V gene. CDR3 coding DNA: TGTGCCAGCAGCTTAAGACTAGCGGGACCCTACGAGCAGTACTTC. The encoded protein is CASSLRLAGPYEQYF.

The chain joins TRBV19 to TRBJ2-3; TRBD2 agrees at 13 bases. Germline CDR1 and CDR2: LNHDA and SQIVND (reference sequence). J was trimmed by 3 bases and V by 6 bases; bases with no gene match: 6. The CDR3 extends over 16 amino acids. CDR3 residues: CASRVTSGRGTDTQYF. CDR3 nucleotide sequence: TGTGCCAGTAGAGTCACTAGCGGGAGGGGGACAGATACGCAGTATTTT.

The V gene is TRBV27, the J gene TRBJ1-2; 10 positions match TRBD1. From germline, CDR1 is MNHEY and CDR2 SMNVEV (reference sequence). The CDR3 length is 18 residues. The trim removed 4 bases at V and 5 bases at J, leaving 16 bases unmatched. CDR3 DNA sequence: TGTGCCAGCAGTTCCTTCCGGGACAGGGGTCCCTCCCGGTATGGCTACACCTTC. It translates to CASSSFRDRGPSRYGYTF.

The CDR3 reads CASSEARTATYEQYF. Here the CDR3 DNA reads TGTGCCAGCAGTGAAGCACGGACAGCAACCTACGAGCAGTACTTC. J is TRBJ2-7 and V is TRBV6-1; D perhaps matches TRBD1 (6 bases). The V end lost 0 bases, the J end lost 2 bases, and 11 bases lay between the germline ends. Germline V gene data show CDR1 as MNHNS and CDR2 as SASEGT. The CDR3 is 15 amino acids.

The chain carries TRBV9 and TRBJ2-2; D may correspond to TRBD1 or TRBD2 (5 bases each). Per germline, CDR1 SGDLS and CDR2 YYNGEE. The CDR3 has 14 amino acids. V was clipped by 3 bases and J by 7 bases, with 13 bases between them. The CDR3 reads CASSELGTYGELFF. The CDR3 DNA reads TGTGCCAGCAGCGAATTGGGGACCTACGGGGAGCTGTTTTTT.

Worth noting for this clone: The same CDR3 arises from other DNA sequences in this sample as well. The chain uses TRBV7-3 and TRBJ2-2; D uncertain. V was pared by 5 bases and J by 1 base, with 8 bases between. The CDR3 is 14 amino acids. Looked up from germline, CDR1 is SGHTA and CDR2 is FQGTGA. The CDR3 nucleotides are TGTGCCAGCAGCCCCTCTGTGAACACCGGGGAGCTGTTTTTT. It specifies CASSPSVNTGELFF.

The genes are TRBV6-5 and TRBJ2-7; tentatively, D is TRBD2 (5 bases). Trimming cost V 5 bases and J 3 bases, with 14 bases left between them. Germline lookup yields CDR1 MNHEY and CDR2 SVGAGI. The CDR3 is 14 residues long. This chain's CDR3 is CASSRSLTSYEQYF. CDR3 bases: TGTGCCAGCAGTCGATCCCTTACTAGCTACGAGCAGTACTTC.

This clone was seen just once. J is TRBJ1-2 and V is TRBV6-1; a weak D match, TRBD1 (6 bases). The germline V gene encodes CDR1 MNHNS and CDR2 SASEGT. CDR3 size: 14 residues. Trimming cost V 4 bases and J 4 bases, with 13 bases left between them. CDR3 protein: CASSVRGGIYGYTF. The CDR3 bases are TGTGCCAGCAGTGTTAGGGGGGGAATCTATGGCTACACCTTC.

CDR3 protein: CASSLMVASDEQFF. For the CDR3, the DNA is TGTGCCAGCAGTTTAATGGTGGCTAGCGATGAGCAGTTCTTC. The chain carries TRBV28 and TRBJ2-1, with D possibly being TRBD2 (6 bases). V dropped 2 bases and J dropped 8 bases, with 13 bases sitting between them. The CDR3 has 14 residues. Germline CDR1 MDHEN, CDR2 SYDVKM.

V and J are TRBV7-3 and TRBJ1-1; the D gene is possibly TRBD1 (6 bases). The ends were cut back, 0 bases at V and 6 bases at J, with 11 bases in the middle. Per germline, CDR1 SGHTA and CDR2 FQGTGA. The CDR3 runs 14 residues. Here the CDR3 DNA reads TGTGCCAGCAGCTTAACGTCAGGGGAGCCTGAAGCTTTCTTT. It yields the protein CASSLTSGEPEAFF.

This clone appeared once. J is TRBJ2-5 and V is TRBV4-3, with 11 bases fitting TRBD2. CDR3 length: 16 residues. V lost 3 bases to trimming and J lost 9 bases; unmatched junction nucleotides: 12. Looked up from germline, CDR1 is LGHNA and CDR2 is YSLEER. DNA of the CDR3: TGCGCCAGCAGCCATATAGCGGGAGGGCCCGGTTGGCCCCAGTACTTC. Amino acids: CASSHIAGGPGWPQYF.

As for this clone: The sample holds other DNA sequences that translate to the same CDR3. The J gene is TRBJ2-7, the V gene TRBV5-1, with 11 bases fitting TRBD2. Looked up from germline, CDR1 is SGHRS and CDR2 is YFSETQ. V trimming: 3 bases; J trimming: 2 bases; junction bases outside the gene matches: 4. CDR3 length: 15 residues. CDR3: CASSYRLAGTYEQYF. CDR3 DNA: TGCGCCAGCAGCTATAGACTAGCGGGGACCTACGAGCAGTACTTC. Variable domain in full (rest from reference TRBV5-1 and TRBJ2-7): KAGVTQTPRYLIKTRGQQVTLSCSPISGHRSVSWYQQTPGQGLQFLFEYFSETQRNKGNFPGRFSGRQFSNSRSEMNVSTLELGDSALYLCASSYRLAGTYEQYFGPGTRLTVT.

The count of this clone is one. V is TRBV5-8 and J is TRBJ2-7; D not certain. The V gene lost 1 base and the J gene lost 1 base, with 6 bases spanning the gap. Germline CDR1 SGHTS, CDR2 YDEGEE. The length of the CDR3 is 13 residues. The CDR3 nucleotides read TGTGCCAGCAGCTTGAGTTGGTCCTACGAGCAGTACTTC. This sequence encodes CASSLSWSYEQYF.

V usage is TRBV5-1 and J usage is TRBJ2-7; perhaps TRBD1 as D (5 bases). The V and J ends lost 3 bases and 2 bases respectively, with 12 bases between them. The CDR3 extends over 14 amino acids. Per the germline V gene, CDR1 is SGHRS and CDR2 is YFSETQ. CDR3 amino acids: CASSSAGSTYEQYF. Written as DNA, the CDR3 is TGCGCCAGCAGCTCGGCAGGGTCGACCTACGAGCAGTACTTC.

The V call is TRBV5-5, the J call TRBJ1-1; D is unclear. Germline CDR1 reads SGHKS; CDR2 reads YYEKEE (reference sequence). Trimming left V 4 bases short and J 5 bases short, with 15 bases between. CDR3 size: 14 residues. CDR3 region: CASSREWRETEAFF. CDR3 DNA: TGTGCCAGCAGCAGGGAATGGCGGGAGACTGAAGCTTTCTTT.

This clone was seen only once. The chain carries TRBV29-1 and TRBJ2-3; TRBD2 is a possible D gene (6 bases). The V end was cut by 8 bases, the J end by 1 base, with 13 bases between. There are 13 residues in the CDR3. CDR1 is SQVTM and CDR2 is ANQGSEA in the germline V gene. The chain's CDR3 is CSSGGLRTDTQYF. The CDR3 nucleotides read TGCAGCTCCGGGGGTTTGCGCACAGATACGCAGTATTTT.

The rearrangement joins TRBV5-4 to TRBJ2-1, with TRBD1 as a possible D gene (6 bases). Trimming stripped 1 base from V and 1 base from J, with 9 bases between. Germline CDR1 is SGHNT and CDR2 is YYREEE (reference sequence). There are 15 residues in the CDR3. CDR3 in DNA: TGTGCCAGCAGCTTGTCAGGGGATTCCTACAATGAGCAGTTCTTC. Protein: CASSLSGDSYNEQFF.

V is TRBV19 and J is TRBJ2-7; no reliable D call. Trimming took 3 bases from V and 4 from J, leaving 7 bases between them. The CDR3 is 12 amino acids. Germline CDR1 is LNHDA and CDR2 is SQIVND (reference sequence). The CDR3 sequence: CASSMVSYEQYF. CDR3 nucleotides: TGTGCCAGTAGTATGGTGAGTTACGAGCAGTACTTC.

This sequence joins TRBV20-1 and TRBJ2-5; tentatively, D is TRBD2 (5 bases). Trimming left V 8 bases short and J 1 base short, with 8 bases between. This CDR3 comprises 11 residues. Germline V gene data show CDR1 as DFQATT and CDR2 as SNEGSKA (reference sequence). The CDR3 DNA reads as TGCAGTACCGGGATCCAAGAGACCCAGTACTTC. Protein product: CSTGIQETQYF.

The rearrangement uses TRBV7-2 and TRBJ1-4, with TRBD1 identical over 10 bases. This CDR3 is built from 15 residues. CDR1 and CDR2 from the germline V gene are SGHTA and FQGNSA. V lost 7 bases and J lost 6; bases outside the gene matches: 8. The DNA of the CDR3 is TGTGCCAGCACCCAAAGGACAGGGGGTTATGAAAAACTGTTTTTT. This sequence encodes CASTQRTGGYEKLFF.

This sequence joins TRBV13 and TRBJ1-2, with a possible D match to TRBD1 (5 bases). The V and J ends lost 4 bases and 2 bases respectively, with 26 bases between them. This CDR3 is 19 amino acids long. Germline CDR1 and CDR2: PRHDT and FYEKMQ (reference sequence). In DNA form, the CDR3 reads TGTGCCAGCAGCTCCAAGTCCCGGGACCCAAATGGGGCGAACTATGGCTACACCTTC. Translation: CASSSKSRDPNGANYGYTF.

V usage is TRBV7-9 and J usage is TRBJ1-1, with a possible D match to TRBD1 (6 bases). Trimming took off 5 bases at V and 1 base at J, with 14 bases between the two ends. The CDR3 consists of 15 residues. Germline V gene sequence: CDR1 SEHNR, CDR2 FQNEAQ (reference sequence). The CDR3 coding sequence is TGTGCCAGCAGCCTACGCCAGGGGCCGAACACTGAAGCTTTCTTT. Translation gives CASSLRQGPNTEAFF.

The chain carries TRBV27 and TRBJ2-3, with D uncertain. From germline, CDR1 is MNHEY and CDR2 SMNVEV (reference sequence). V was pared by 3 bases and J by 5 bases, with 12 bases between. This CDR3 contains 14 residues. CDR3 protein: CASSFRPGEDTQYF. For the CDR3, the DNA is TGTGCCAGCAGTTTCCGCCCTGGGGAAGATACGCAGTATTTT.

This chain uses TRBV18 with TRBJ2-5, with 8 bases identical to TRBD2. The CDR3 runs to 13 residues. V lost 7 bases to trimming and J lost 2 bases; unmatched junction nucleotides: 3. Germline loops: CDR1 KGHSH, CDR2 LQKENI. The CDR3 sequence is CASFGGGQETQYF. In DNA form, the CDR3 reads TGTGCCAGCTTCGGGGGGGGACAAGAGACCCAGTACTTC.

This chain uses TRBV20-1 with TRBJ2-7, with D possibly matching TRBD2 (6 bases). The CDR3 is 11 residues long. Germline CDR1 DFQATT, CDR2 SNEGSKA (reference sequence). Trimming took off 8 bases at V and 6 bases at J, with 14 bases between the two ends. CDR3 in amino acids: CSLVGSREQYF. In DNA form, the CDR3 reads TGCAGTTTGGTCGGGAGCCGCGAGCAGTACTTC.

The rearrangement links TRBV15 to TRBJ2-4, with D possibly being TRBD1 (6 bases). The germline V gene has CDR1 LNHNV and CDR2 YYDKDF (reference sequence). Between the trimmed V and J ends, which lost 3 bases and 3 bases, there was a span of 9 bases. The CDR3 is made up of 14 amino acids. The CDR3 spells CATSSRGGKNIQYF. CDR3 in DNA: TGTGCCACCAGCAGTAGAGGGGGCAAAAACATTCAGTACTTC.